The 19 T cell receptor beta chains below come from one sample, sequenced in a study of cytomegalovirus exposure and HLA in healthy donors. PCR employed 60 Vbeta and 13 Jbeta primers. TCRdb keeps only in-frame clones here, not all; method: immunoSEQ multiplex PCR. The sample carries about 130,000 clones, less than 90% recorded once. The source material was PBMCs. The receptors shown here come from a man younger than 35 in good health and CMV-seropositive.

The chain uses TRBV4-2 and TRBJ2-1, with 9 bases aligning to TRBD2. Germline CDR1 is LGHNA and CDR2 is YNFKEQ. This CDR3 is built from 18 residues. With V trimmed by 0 bases and J by 5 bases, 11 bases remained unmatched. The CDR3 region has the DNA TGTGCCAGCAGCCAAGATAGGATAGCGGGGGTTTATCACAATGAGCAGTTCTTC. This gives the protein CASSQDRIAGVYHNEQFF.

The chain links TRBV4-2 to TRBJ2-5; 8 bases agree with TRBD2. The CDR3 loop spans 16 amino acids. After removal of 0 bases from V and 5 bases from J, the junction contained 8 bases not matched to a gene. Germline CDR1 LGHNA, CDR2 YNFKEQ. CDR3 coding DNA: TGTGCCAGCAGCCAAGATCAGGGGACTAGTGGTGAGACCCAGTACTTC. Protein: CASSQDQGTSGETQYF.

The gene calls are TRBV19 and TRBJ2-5, with 13 positions matching TRBD2. The CDR3 has 18 amino acids. V shed 4 bases, J shed 6 bases, and the junction held 14 bases outside the gene matches. From germline, CDR1 is LNHDA and CDR2 SQIVND (reference sequence). The CDR3 DNA reads TGTGCCAGTAGTACTACACCCGGGACTAGCGGGGACCGGCAGACCCAGTACTTC. This codes for CASSTTPGTSGDRQTQYF.

The V gene is TRBV6-1, the J gene TRBJ1-5, with TRBD1 matching 7 bases. This CDR3 spans 15 amino acids. Unmatched junction bases numbered 6, after V lost 3 bases and J lost 4 bases. CDR1 is MNHNS and CDR2 is SASEGT in the germline V gene. DNA for the CDR3: TGTGCCAGCAGTGACGCCAGGGGGGTGAATCAGCCCCAGCATTTT. It codes for CASSDARGVNQPQHF.

J is TRBJ1-1 and V is TRBV28; 8 bases align to TRBD1. The V and J ends lost 2 bases and 7 bases, in that order; junction bases with no gene match: 3. The CDR3 has 13 amino acids. Germline loops: CDR1 MDHEN, CDR2 SYDVKM. CDR3 DNA sequence: TGTGCCAGCAGTTTACCAGGGGGCAGTGAAGCTTTCTTT. This sequence encodes CASSLPGGSEAFF.

CDR3 sequence reads: CASGTASRLETQYF. CDR3 nucleotide sequence: TGTGCCAGTGGGACAGCCAGCAGATTGGAGACCCAGTACTTC. The chain employs TRBV19 and TRBJ2-5; TRBD1 matches 7 bases. The CDR3 runs to 14 residues. V was clipped by 8 bases and J by 5 bases; unmatched bases: 11. The germline gives CDR1 LNHDA, CDR2 SQIVND (reference sequence).

V is TRBV5-1 and J is TRBJ1-1, with D maybe TRBD1 (6 bases). V lost 2 bases and J 4 bases, leaving 15 bases between the germline ends. The CDR3 length is 15 residues. Germline assignment: CDR1 SGHRS and CDR2 YFSETQ. The CDR3 DNA reads as TGCGCCAGCAGCTTCTACCCTGAAGGGGGCACTGAAGCTTTCTTT. Translated: CASSFYPEGGTEAFF.

This sequence joins TRBV4-1 and TRBJ2-4, with TRBD2 as a possible D gene (5 bases). The CDR3 extends over 19 amino acids. CDR1 and CDR2 from the germline V gene are MGHRA and YSYEKL. V dropped 4 bases and J dropped 0 bases, with 22 bases sitting between them. The CDR3 here is CASSPGRGGRAEAKNIQYF. The CDR3 nucleotides are TGCGCCAGCAGCCCCGGCCGGGGTGGTCGTGCTGAAGCCAAAAACATTCAGTACTTC.

The chain is built from TRBV4-1 and TRBJ2-3; D is perhaps TRBD1 (7 bases). This CDR3 has 17 residues. Germline V gene data show CDR1 as MGHRA and CDR2 as YSYEKL. V lost 4 bases and J lost 0, with 17 bases in between. CDR3 loop: CASSPLQTGTSTDTQYF. The CDR3 nucleotides read TGCGCCAGCAGCCCACTCCAGACAGGGACTAGCACAGATACGCAGTATTTT.

This clone appeared once. The chain uses TRBV27 and TRBJ2-3, with 9 bases fitting TRBD1. CDR3 length equals 17 residues. The V and J ends lost 0 bases and 4 bases, in that order; junction bases with no gene match: 8. Germline CDR1 is MNHEY and CDR2 is SMNVEV (reference sequence). The CDR3 spells CASSLSPTGGGSDTQYF. The CDR3 DNA reads as TGTGCCAGCAGTTTATCCCCGACAGGGGGGGGATCAGATACGCAGTATTTT.

This clone was observed a few times. The CDR3 loop reads CATSRDINQPQHF. The CDR3 DNA sequence: TGTGCCACCAGCAGAGATATAAATCAGCCCCAGCATTTT. This chain links TRBV15 with TRBJ1-5; D unresolved. This CDR3 spans 13 amino acids. Looked up from germline, CDR1 is LNHNV and CDR2 is YYDKDF (reference sequence). V lost 0 bases to trimming and J lost 4 bases, with 4 bases between them.

V usage is TRBV15 and J usage is TRBJ1-4; 7 bases fit TRBD1. Germline lookup yields CDR1 LNHNV and CDR2 YYDKDF (reference sequence). Germline trimming cut 0 bases from V and 5 bases from J; bases unmatched to any gene: 0. This CDR3 has 14 residues. The CDR3 coding sequence is TGTGCCACCAGCAGAGACAGGGGGAATGAAAAACTGTTTTTT. Its protein product is CATSRDRGNEKLFF.

The chain joins TRBV28 to TRBJ2-1, with a weak D call TRBD2 (6 bases). V was trimmed by 6 bases and J by 0 bases, leaving 6 bases between them. Looked up from germline, CDR1 is MDHEN and CDR2 is SYDVKM. The CDR3 is 13 amino acids. CDR3 loop: CASRRGSYNEQFF. DNA of the CDR3: TGTGCCAGCAGGCGGGGCTCCTACAATGAGCAGTTCTTC. Drawing the rest from reference TRBV28 and TRBJ2-1, the complete variable domain is DVKVTQSSRYLVKRTGEKVFLECVQDMDHENMFWYRQDPGLGLRLIYFSYDVKMKEKGDIPEGYSVSREKKERFSLILESASTNQTSMYLCASRRGSYNEQFFGPGTRLTVL.

The chain employs TRBV9 and TRBJ2-1; tentatively, D is TRBD1 (5 bases). The V gene's germline CDR1 is SGDLS and CDR2 YYNGEE. Trimming removed 1 base from V and 2 bases from J, with 10 bases in between. This CDR3 region has 15 residues. For the CDR3, the DNA is TGTGCCAGCAGCGTACAGGGAAATACCTACAATGAGCAGTTCTTC. Translation: CASSVQGNTYNEQFF.

The chain employs TRBV5-1 and TRBJ1-5; D possibly corresponds to TRBD1 (5 bases). The CDR3 covers 15 residues. V was clipped by 1 base and J by 7 bases, with 15 bases between them. Germline loops: CDR1 SGHRS, CDR2 YFSETQ. The CDR3 loop reads CASSLSSGLNQPQHF. Here the CDR3 DNA reads TGCGCCAGCAGCTTGTCATCAGGGTTGAACCAGCCCCAGCATTTT.

CDR3 in DNA: TGTGCCAGCAGCCATCCGGGACAGGGGCCACCCCTCCACTTT. This gives the protein CASSHPGQGPPLHF. The chain uses TRBV6-5 and TRBJ1-6; 10 bases are shared with TRBD1. Looked up from germline, CDR1 is MNHEY and CDR2 is SVGAGI. V gave up 6 bases and J gave up 11 bases; unmatched junction bases: 7. The CDR3 sequence is 14 residues long.

The rearrangement links TRBV5-1 to TRBJ2-1; D may be TRBD1 (5 bases). Germline CDR1 and CDR2: SGHRS and YFSETQ. Trimming took off 3 bases at V and 3 bases at J, with 7 bases between the two ends. This CDR3 has 13 residues. CDR3 DNA sequence: TGCGCCAGCAGCTCCGACAGCTACAATGAGCAGTTCTTC. Its protein product is CASSSDSYNEQFF.

This clone was counted between two and nine times. V usage is TRBV29-1 and J usage is TRBJ2-1, with 12 bases matching TRBD2. The CDR3 has 12 amino acids. Germline-derived CDR1 and CDR2 are SQVTM and ANQGSEA. After removal of 7 bases from V and 7 bases from J, the junction contained 2 bases not matched to a gene. The CDR3 loop reads CSGTSGGNEQFF. CDR3 in DNA: TGCAGCGGCACTAGCGGGGGGAATGAGCAGTTCTTC.

The chain is built from TRBV14 and TRBJ1-4, with a possible D match to TRBD1 (6 bases). V was shortened by 5 bases and J by 0 bases, with 13 bases between the two germline ends. The CDR3 totals 16 residues. Germline CDR1 SGHDN, CDR2 FVKESK. The CDR3 region is CASSKLQGATNEKLFF. DNA of the CDR3: TGTGCCAGCAGCAAATTACAGGGAGCAACTAATGAAAAACTGTTTTTT.